What follows are 21 T cell receptor beta chains derived from one specimen sequenced in a study of blood T cell repertoires in COVID-19. The method was immunoSEQ multiplex PCR; TCRdb's version includes in-frame clones alone and lacks a portion of them. The repertoire holds about 210,000 clones, with 83% as singletons. Sequencing was performed on peripheral blood. The source of these receptors is a woman in her 40s with active or convalescent COVID-19.

The chain employs TRBV5-6 and TRBJ1-5; possible D gene TRBD1, 6 bases. This CDR3 spans 16 amino acids. CDR1 and CDR2 from the germline V gene are SGHDT and YYEEEE. V gave up 0 bases and J gave up 1 base, with 11 bases separating them. The CDR3 sequence: CASSLAKGGSNQPQHF. The DNA of the CDR3 is TGTGCCAGCAGCTTGGCCAAGGGGGGGAGCAATCAGCCCCAGCATTTT.

V and J are TRBV7-6 and TRBJ1-1; the D is unclear. This CDR3 comprises 13 residues. Germline V lookup: CDR1 SGHVS, CDR2 FNYEAQ. V was trimmed by 2 bases and J by 7 bases, leaving 11 bases between them. The CDR3 sequence: CASSLLGSNEAFF. CDR3 DNA sequence: TGTGCCAGCAGCTTATTGGGGAGCAATGAAGCTTTCTTT.

The V and J genes are TRBV6-5 and TRBJ1-3; weak D call: TRBD1 (6 bases). Looked up from germline, CDR1 is MNHEY and CDR2 is SVGAGI. Trimming removed 8 bases from V and 1 base from J, with 9 bases in between. The CDR3 has 13 residues. In DNA, the CDR3 is TGTGCCAGCGGACAGCATTCTGGAAACACCATATATTTT. It is translated as CASGQHSGNTIYF.

The chain combines TRBV19 with TRBJ1-4; D not resolved. Germline V gives CDR1 LNHDA, CDR2 SQIVND (reference sequence). Trimming took off 8 bases at V and 4 bases at J, with 11 bases between the two ends. This CDR3 comprises 13 residues. The CDR3 DNA reads TGTGCCAGTTCCGTGGCAGTTAATGAAAAACTGTTTTTT. Protein: CASSVAVNEKLFF. The full variable domain, with the rest looked up from reference TRBV19 and TRBJ1-4, is DGGITQSPKYLFRKEGQNVTLSCEQNLNHDAMYWYRQDPGQGLRLIYYSQIVNDFQKGDIAEGYSVSREKKESFPLTVTSAQKNPTAFYLCASSVAVNEKLFFGSGTQLSVL.

This chain links TRBV11-3 with TRBJ1-1, with 8 bases lining up with TRBD1. The CDR3 loop spans 16 amino acids. V was pared by 4 bases and J by 3 bases, with 10 bases of the junction left unmatched. From germline, CDR1 is SGHNT and CDR2 YENEEA. CDR3 in amino acids: CASSSRSGGYDTEAFF. CDR3 coding DNA: TGTGCCAGCAGCTCGCGATCAGGGGGCTACGACACTGAAGCTTTCTTT.

The chain links TRBV7-9 to TRBJ1-1, with 10 positions matching TRBD1. The V segment lost 7 bases and the J segment 4 bases; nucleotides outside the gene matches: 6. The germline V gene encodes CDR1 SEHNR and CDR2 FQNEAQ (reference sequence). This CDR3 is built from 14 residues. CDR3 protein: CASTRTGGITEAFF. In DNA, the CDR3 is TGTGCCAGCACCAGGACAGGGGGAATCACTGAAGCTTTCTTT.

CDR3 in amino acids: CASSLERGVYTF. CDR3 DNA sequence: TGTGCCAGCAGTTTAGAAAGGGGTGTGTACACCTTC. The chain recombines TRBV12-3 or TRBV12-4 with TRBJ1-2; D may be TRBD1 (5 bases). The V gene lost 1 base and the J gene lost 11 bases, with 11 bases spanning the gap. This CDR3 has 12 residues.

The chain joins TRBV5-5 to TRBJ2-2; TRBD2 aligns across 7 bases. Germline CDR1 reads SGHKS; CDR2 reads YYEKEE (reference sequence). J gave up 6 bases and V 4 bases, and 12 bases lay outside the gene matches. CDR3 length equals 16 residues. The CDR3 bases are TGTGCCAGCAGCCCGGTAGTGGGAGGGGCCGCCGGGGAGCTGTTTTTT. Translated, it gives CASSPVVGGAAGELFF. Full variable domain (rest looked up from reference TRBV5-5 and TRBJ2-2): DAGVTQSPTHLIKTRGQQVTLRCSPISGHKSVSWYQQVLGQGPQFIFQYYEKEERGRGNFPDRFSARQFPNYSSELNVNALLLGDSALYLCASSPVVGGAAGELFFGEGSRLTVL.

This rearrangement joins TRBV6-6 to TRBJ1-2; D call uncertain. Trimming took 6 bases from V and 0 from J, leaving 17 bases between them. Germline values: CDR1 MNHNY, CDR2 SVGAGI (reference sequence). The CDR3 length is 16 residues. This CDR3 reads CASSPITTLANYGYTF. In nucleotides, the CDR3 is TGTGCCAGCAGCCCCATCACGACCCTAGCTAACTATGGCTACACCTTC.

The V call is TRBV14, the J call TRBJ2-7; TRBD1 matches at 9 bases. Germline CDR1 reads SGHDN; CDR2 reads FVKESK. Losses at the gene ends were 4 bases for V and 4 bases for J; bases not matched to a gene: 11. The CDR3 runs to 16 residues. The CDR3 coding sequence is TGTGCCAGCAGCCCCAAACGACAGGGGGTAGTTTACGAGCAGTACTTC. This codes for CASSPKRQGVVYEQYF.

Note on this clone: The same CDR3 arises from other DNA sequences in this sample as well. CDR3 DNA sequence: TGTGCCAGCAGTCCCTCTTCTGGAAACACCATATATTTT. Protein: CASSPSSGNTIYF. This chain connects TRBV12-3 or TRBV12-4 to TRBJ1-3; no clear D. The V and J ends lost 5 bases and 1 base respectively, with 6 bases between them. The length of the CDR3 is 13 residues.

The chain recombines TRBV7-2 with TRBJ1-1, with TRBD1 matching over 7 bases. This CDR3 spans 13 amino acids. The germline gives CDR1 SGHTA, CDR2 FQGNSA. J gave up 4 bases and V 5 bases, and 4 bases lay outside the gene matches. The CDR3 region is CASSPQGVTEAFF. The CDR3 nucleotides read TGTGCCAGCAGCCCCCAGGGGGTCACTGAAGCTTTCTTT.

The genes are TRBV4-3 and TRBJ2-2; 8 nucleotides agree with TRBD1. The V segment lost 1 base and the J segment 4 bases; nucleotides outside the gene matches: 14. The length of the CDR3 is 19 residues. CDR1 is LGHNA and CDR2 is YSLEER in the germline V gene. Here the CDR3 reads CASSQVSSLLQGGTGELFF. The CDR3 DNA sequence: TGCGCCAGCAGCCAAGTCTCCTCCCTTCTACAGGGGGGCACCGGGGAGCTGTTTTTT.

There are a few counts of this clone. The chain recombines TRBV6-6 with TRBJ2-5; 9 nucleotides match TRBD1. The CDR3 totals 15 residues. Germline CDR1 reads MNHNY; CDR2 reads SVGAGI (reference sequence). V shed 5 bases, J shed 5 bases, and the junction held 9 bases outside the gene matches. The DNA of the CDR3 is TGTGCCAGCAGTGGATACAGGGGGCGCGGGGAGACCCAGTACTTC. Its protein is CASSGYRGRGETQYF.

The chain is built from TRBV2 and TRBJ1-1; 9 nucleotides align to TRBD1. Germline lookup yields CDR1 SNHLY and CDR2 FYNNEI. V gave up 6 bases and J gave up 2 bases; unmatched junction bases: 4. The CDR3 loop spans 14 amino acids. This chain's CDR3 is CASRHRGLNTEAFF. CDR3 sequence (DNA): TGTGCCAGCAGACACAGGGGGCTAAACACTGAAGCTTTCTTT. The full variable domain, rest sourced from reference TRBV2 and TRBJ1-1, is EPEVTQTPSHQVTQMGQEVILRCVPISNHLYFYWYRQILGQKVEFLVSFYNNEISEKSEIFDDQFSVERPDGSNFTLKIRSTKLEDSAMYFCASRHRGLNTEAFFGQGTRLTVV.

This chain uses TRBV27 with TRBJ1-4; TRBD1 matches 7 bases. In germline, CDR1 is MNHEY, CDR2 SMNVEV (reference sequence). V dropped 2 bases and J dropped 4; count of bases not matched to a gene: 1. The CDR3 extends over 14 amino acids. The chain's CDR3 is CASSLTGDNEKLFF. CDR3 sequence (DNA): TGTGCCAGCAGTTTAACAGGGGATAATGAAAAACTGTTTTTT.

The rearrangement uses TRBV19 and TRBJ1-2; D is perhaps TRBD1 (5 bases). Germline CDR1 is LNHDA and CDR2 is SQIVND (reference sequence). The CDR3 spans 13 residues. The V and J ends lost 3 bases and 8 bases respectively, with 13 bases between them. CDR3 region: CASSMLRQPGYTF. CDR3 DNA sequence: TGTGCCAGTAGTATGCTCCGACAGCCCGGCTACACCTTC.

This rearrangement joins TRBV4-1 to TRBJ2-7; 11 bases fit TRBD1. The trim removed 3 bases at V and 5 bases at J, leaving 6 bases unmatched. Germline V gene lookup returns CDR1 MGHRA and CDR2 YSYEKL. The CDR3 is 15 amino acids. CDR3 bases: TGCGCCAGCAGCCACTCACCGGGACAGGGGGACGAGCAGTACTTC. Amino acids: CASSHSPGQGDEQYF.

The chain joins TRBV19 to TRBJ1-2; the D is unclear. This CDR3 spans 13 amino acids. Trimming stripped 6 bases from V and 4 bases from J, with 12 bases between. Germline CDR1 reads LNHDA; CDR2 reads SQIVND (reference sequence). The CDR3 DNA sequence: TGTGCCAGTAGCCCTCTGGGAGGCTATGGCTACACCTTC. Its translation: CASSPLGGYGYTF.

This sequence joins TRBV24-1 and TRBJ2-5; maybe TRBD2 (6 bases). V was clipped by 4 bases and J by 3 bases, with 14 bases between them. Germline values: CDR1 KGHDR, CDR2 SFDVKD. This CDR3 comprises 15 residues. CDR3 protein: CATSDPTRPEETQYF. The DNA of the CDR3 is TGTGCCACCAGTGACCCGACTAGACCCGAAGAGACCCAGTACTTC.

To note about this clone: Additional DNA sequences in this sample encode the identical CDR3. CDR3 protein: CASSFSGTRNTGELFF. CDR3 DNA sequence: TGCGCCAGCAGCTTTTCGGGAACGCGGAACACCGGGGAGCTGTTTTTT. The V call is TRBV5-1, the J call TRBJ2-2, with TRBD2 as a possible D gene (5 bases). CDR3 length equals 16 residues. CDR1 SGHRS and CDR2 YFSETQ come from the germline V gene. Trimming cost V 2 bases and J 1 base, with 12 bases left between them.